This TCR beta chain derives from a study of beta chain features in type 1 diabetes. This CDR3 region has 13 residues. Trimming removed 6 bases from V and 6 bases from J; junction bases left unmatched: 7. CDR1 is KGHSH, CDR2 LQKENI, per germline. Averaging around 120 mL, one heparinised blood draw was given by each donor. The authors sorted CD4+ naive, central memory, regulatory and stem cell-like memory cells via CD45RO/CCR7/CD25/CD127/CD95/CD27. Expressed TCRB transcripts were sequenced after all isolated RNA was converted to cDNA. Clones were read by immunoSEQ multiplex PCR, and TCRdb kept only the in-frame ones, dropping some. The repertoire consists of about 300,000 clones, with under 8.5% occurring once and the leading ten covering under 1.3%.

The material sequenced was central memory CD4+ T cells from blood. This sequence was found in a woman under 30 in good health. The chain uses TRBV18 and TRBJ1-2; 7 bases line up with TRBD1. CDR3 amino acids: CASSADREDGYTF. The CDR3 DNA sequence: TGTGCCAGCTCGGCTGACAGGGAGGATGGCTACACCTTC. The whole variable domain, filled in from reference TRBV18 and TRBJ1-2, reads NAGVMQNPRHLVRRRGQEARLRCSPMKGHSHVYWYRQLPEEGLKFMVYLQKENIIDESGMPKERFSAEFPKEGPSILRIQQVVRGDSAAYFCASSADREDGYTFGSGTRLTVV.